Following are 23 T cell receptor beta chains from one sample sequenced in a study of shared clonotypes between healthy human individuals. CD45RO-negative, CCR7-positively selected cells formed the naive CD8 fraction, excluding terminally differentiated effector memory CD45RA+ cells. TCRdb keeps only in-frame clones here, not all; method: immunoSEQ multiplex PCR. In the table there are around 1,900,000 clones, approximately 92% of which are singletons. Sequenced input: naive CD8+ T cells from PBMCs. These receptors were obtained from a man aged 18 to 29 in good health. Some clones in this sample may be carry-over from other donors' samples.

The V gene is TRBV4-3, the J gene TRBJ1-6; D not resolved. The CDR3 runs to 13 residues. V was cut by 2 bases and J by 9 bases, with 8 bases left in between. The germline V gene encodes CDR1 LGHNA and CDR2 YSLEER. The CDR3 region has the DNA TGCGCCAGCAGCCAATCGGAGTTTTCACCCCTCCACTTT. This translates into CASSQSEFSPLHF.

V and J are TRBV7-9 and TRBJ2-7; D not certain. This CDR3 is 14 amino acids long. Looked up from germline, CDR1 is SEHNR and CDR2 is FQNEAQ (reference sequence). Trimming stripped 6 bases from V and 3 bases from J, with 15 bases between. CDR3 coding DNA: TGTGCCAGCAGTCACCCTTATTCGAGCTACGAGCAGTACTTC. Translating it yields CASSHPYSSYEQYF.

The chain combines TRBV13 with TRBJ1-2; no reliable D call. V lost 1 base to trimming and J lost 6 bases, with 12 bases between them. Germline CDR1 and CDR2: PRHDT and FYEKMQ (reference sequence). This CDR3 spans 14 amino acids. The CDR3 loop reads CASSLASAGDGYTF. In DNA form, the CDR3 reads TGTGCCAGCAGCTTAGCGTCCGCCGGGGATGGCTACACCTTC. Full variable domain (missing parts from reference TRBV13 and TRBJ1-2): AAGVIQSPRHLIKEKRETATLKCYPIPRHDTVYWYQQGPGQDPQFLISFYEKMQSDKGSIPDRFSAQQFSDYHSELNMSSLELGDSALYFCASSLASAGDGYTFGSGTRLTVV.

V usage is TRBV18 and J usage is TRBJ2-7; D remains unclear. Germline V gene data show CDR1 as KGHSH and CDR2 as LQKENI. This CDR3 has 12 residues. V lost 3 bases and J 6 bases, leaving 9 bases between the germline ends. This chain's CDR3 is CASSPLLGEQYF. The CDR3 bases are TGTGCCAGCTCACCTCTTCTGGGCGAGCAGTACTTC.

As concerns this clone: The same CDR3 also results from other DNA sequences found in this sample. V and J are TRBV7-9 and TRBJ1-2; D possibly corresponds to TRBD1 (6 bases). Trimming cost V 5 bases and J 4 bases, with 11 bases left between them. Germline lookup yields CDR1 SEHNR and CDR2 FQNEAQ (reference sequence). The CDR3 covers 13 residues. DNA for the CDR3: TGTGCCAGCAGCCTAGGGGGATTCTATGGCTACACCTTC. This gives the protein CASSLGGFYGYTF.

The J gene is TRBJ2-1, the V gene TRBV30; TRBD2 is a possible D gene (5 bases). The germline V gene encodes CDR1 GTSNPN and CDR2 SVGIG (reference sequence). The CDR3 is 15 amino acids. The V end was cut by 4 bases, the J end by 8 bases, with 21 bases between. The CDR3 is CAWNSRTRPEDEQFF. The CDR3 bases are TGTGCCTGGAACTCCAGGACCCGCCCGGAGGATGAGCAGTTCTTC. Based on the CDR3 plus reference TRBV30 and TRBJ2-1, the full variable domain is SQTIHQWPATLVQPVGSPLSLECTVEGTSNPNLYWYRQAAGRGLQLLFYSVGIGQISSEVPQNLSASRPQDRQFILSSKKLLLSDSGFYLCAWNSRTRPEDEQFFGPGTRLTVL.

The chain is built from TRBV9 and TRBJ2-1; 8 positions agree with TRBD2. Germline lookup yields CDR1 SGDLS and CDR2 YYNGEE. There are 15 residues in the CDR3. V shed 4 bases and J 4 bases; nucleotides not matched to a gene: 7. The CDR3, as DNA: TGTGCCAGCAGCACCGTACTAGCGGCATACAATGAGCAGTTCTTC. Its protein product is CASSTVLAAYNEQFF.

The chain is built from TRBV6-1 and TRBJ2-3; 7 bases align to TRBD1. The CDR3 covers 15 residues. The junction had 8 bases not matched to a gene; V was cut back by 6 bases and J by 2 bases. Looked up from germline, CDR1 is MNHNS and CDR2 is SASEGT. The CDR3 sequence: CASRTRDSPTDTQYF. CDR3 DNA sequence: TGTGCCAGCAGGACCCGGGACAGTCCCACAGATACGCAGTATTTT.

The rearrangement uses TRBV14 and TRBJ2-7; possible D gene TRBD1, 6 bases. Between the trimmed V and J ends, which lost 4 bases and 3 bases, there was a span of 10 bases. Germline values: CDR1 SGHDN, CDR2 FVKESK. The CDR3 runs to 13 residues. The DNA of the CDR3 is TGTGCCAGCAGCCGACAGGAATACTACGAGCAGTACTTC. Residues: CASSRQEYYEQYF.

The chain is built from TRBV9 and TRBJ2-3; 14 bases align to TRBD2. Germline V gives CDR1 SGDLS, CDR2 YYNGEE. This CDR3 has 20 amino acids. V was clipped by 0 bases and J by 4 bases; unmatched bases: 13. This CDR3 is CASSVGGLAGGPWPPDTQYF. The CDR3 bases are TGTGCCAGCAGCGTAGGTGGACTAGCGGGAGGTCCCTGGCCTCCAGATACGCAGTATTTT.

As regards this clone: Germline is not matched at one junction end, which may reflect a read error. The chain carries TRBV14 and TRBJ1-1; D not resolved. The CDR3 has 13 residues. Germline CDR1 SGHDN, CDR2 FVKESK. CDR3 protein: CASSQDWGGTRVF. CDR3 sequence (DNA): TGTGCCAGCAGCCAAGATTGGGGAGGAACTCGGGTCTTT.

The count of this clone is one. This chain links TRBV4-3 with TRBJ2-3; D gene uncertain. CDR1 is LGHNA and CDR2 is YSLEER in the germline V gene. The CDR3 contains 13 residues. Trimming pared 0 bases from V and 3 bases from J, leaving 4 bases between. The chain's CDR3 is CASSQDITDTQYF. DNA of the CDR3: TGCGCCAGCAGCCAAGATATAACAGATACGCAGTATTTT.

V and J are TRBV30 and TRBJ2-7; D perhaps matches TRBD1 (6 bases). Germline V lookup: CDR1 GTSNPN, CDR2 SVGIG (reference sequence). The CDR3 loop spans 13 amino acids. V was pared by 4 bases and J by 5 bases, with 15 bases between. The CDR3 nucleotides read TGTGCCTGGACCACCAGGGGTATGGACGAGCAGTACTTC. As protein: CAWTTRGMDEQYF.

The chain has TRBV11-2 and TRBJ2-1; 7 bases align to TRBD2. V was clipped by 5 bases and J by 7 bases; unmatched bases: 11. The length of the CDR3 is 15 residues. Germline V gene sequence: CDR1 SGHAT, CDR2 FQNNGV. The DNA for the CDR3 is TGTGCCAGCAGCCCTCGCCGGGACTATTATAATGAGCAGTTCTTC. This encodes CASSPRRDYYNEQFF.

The rearrangement uses TRBV6-5 and TRBJ2-7, with D perhaps assigned TRBD1 or TRBD2 (5 bases each). CDR1 and CDR2 from the germline V gene are MNHEY and SVGAGI. Trimming stripped 6 bases from V and 9 bases from J, with 21 bases between. The CDR3 totals 14 residues. The CDR3 loop is CASRSRDGLHWQYF. For the CDR3, the DNA is TGTGCCAGCAGGTCCCGGGACGGCCTCCATTGGCAGTACTTC.

The rearrangement joins TRBV30 to TRBJ2-1; a possible D gene is TRBD1 (6 bases). The CDR3 is 16 amino acids. The V gene lost 0 bases and the J gene lost 3 bases, with 15 bases spanning the gap. CDR1 is GTSNPN and CDR2 is SVGIG in the germline V gene (reference sequence). The CDR3 region has the DNA TGTGCCTGGAGTGTAGGAAACAGGGCCGGCTACAATGAGCAGTTCTTC. This translates into CAWSVGNRAGYNEQFF.

This CDR3 is CASSLGDRAYSNQPQHF. The CDR3 bases are TGTGCCAGCAGCTTGGGGGACAGGGCATATAGCAATCAGCCCCAGCATTTT. The genes are TRBV5-8 and TRBJ1-5; 9 bases align to TRBD1. J gave up 0 bases and V 0 bases, and 4 bases lay outside the gene matches. CDR3 length: 17 residues. Germline V gene sequence: CDR1 SGHTS, CDR2 YDEGEE.

The V call is TRBV10-1, the J call TRBJ2-3; 7 positions match TRBD1. This CDR3 comprises 15 residues. Germline loops: CDR1 WNHNN, CDR2 SYGVQD (reference sequence). With 4 bases clipped from V and 4 bases from J, the junction kept 8 bases outside the gene matches. This CDR3 reads CASSVGTANPDTQYF. The CDR3 DNA sequence: TGCGCCAGCAGTGTCGGGACAGCAAATCCAGATACGCAGTATTTT.

Comments on this clone: Other DNA sequences in the sample encode the same CDR3. This rearrangement joins TRBV18 to TRBJ2-1; 9 bases match TRBD1. Per the germline V gene, CDR1 is KGHSH and CDR2 is LQKENI. The CDR3 is 15 amino acids. V shed 3 bases, J shed 4 bases, and the junction held 4 bases outside the gene matches. In DNA form, the CDR3 reads TGTGCCAGCTCACCCCGGGACAGGGTATACAATGAGCAGTTCTTC. Its protein is CASSPRDRVYNEQFF.

The sample holds one count of this clone. The chain combines TRBV2 with TRBJ2-1; TRBD1 or TRBD2 may be the D gene (5 bases each). Germline V lookup: CDR1 SNHLY, CDR2 FYNNEI. The CDR3 contains 14 residues. The V end lost 4 bases, the J end lost 1 base, and 8 bases lay between the germline ends. This CDR3 reads CASSAGTSYNEQFF. CDR3 DNA sequence: TGTGCCAGCAGTGCAGGGACGTCCTACAATGAGCAGTTCTTC.

Turning to this clone: The identical CDR3 is also encoded by other nucleotide sequences in the sample. The genes are TRBV27 and TRBJ2-1; perhaps TRBD1 as D (5 bases). The CDR3 consists of 15 residues. CDR1 MNHEY and CDR2 SMNVEV come from the germline V gene (reference sequence). Trimming removed 2 bases at V and 2 bases at J, with 10 bases between. Written as DNA, the CDR3 is TGTGCCAGCAGTTTACAGGGTTTGGCCTACAATGAGCAGTTCTTC. Amino acid sequence: CASSLQGLAYNEQFF.

The chain links TRBV6-1 to TRBJ1-1, with a weak D call TRBD1 (6 bases). Germline lookup yields CDR1 MNHNS and CDR2 SASEGT. The CDR3 has 14 residues. Trimming pared 4 bases from V and 0 bases from J, leaving 9 bases between. The CDR3, as DNA: TGTGCCAGCAGTGTGGACAGAATGAACACTGAAGCTTTCTTT. It is translated as CASSVDRMNTEAFF.

The V gene is TRBV29-1, the J gene TRBJ1-2; D unclear. The V end was cut by 3 bases, the J end by 7 bases, with 18 bases between. This CDR3 contains 14 residues. CDR1 is SQVTM, CDR2 ANQGSEA, per germline. The CDR3 sequence: CSVDPLTGLSGYTF. DNA for the CDR3: TGCAGCGTTGACCCCCTGACGGGTTTAAGTGGCTACACCTTC.